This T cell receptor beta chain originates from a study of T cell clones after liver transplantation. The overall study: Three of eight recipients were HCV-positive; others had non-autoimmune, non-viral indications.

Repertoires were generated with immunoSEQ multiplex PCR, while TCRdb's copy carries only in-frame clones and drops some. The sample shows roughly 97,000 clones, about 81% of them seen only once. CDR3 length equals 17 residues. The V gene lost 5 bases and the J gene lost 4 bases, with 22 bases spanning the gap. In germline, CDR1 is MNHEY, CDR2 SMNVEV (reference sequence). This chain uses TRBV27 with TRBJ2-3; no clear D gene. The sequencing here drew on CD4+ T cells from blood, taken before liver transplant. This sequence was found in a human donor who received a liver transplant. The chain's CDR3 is CASSPYSTLQGADTQYF. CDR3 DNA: TGTGCCAGCAGTCCCTACTCGACACTACAAGGAGCAGATACGCAGTATTTT.